The clone carrying this T cell receptor (beta chain) was seen a single time. Germline V gene data show CDR1 as GTSNPN and CDR2 as SVGIG (reference sequence). CDR3 length equals 13 residues. V was shortened by 1 base and J by 3 bases, with 7 bases between the two germline ends. The source of the sample is a study of blood T cell repertoires in COVID-19. About the research overall: Italy, Spain and the United States were the sources of the convalescent and acute COVID-19 samples. PBMCs, B-cell-depleted T cells, or T cells provided the cDNA or gDNA that made up the material.

Authors' data handling: Amplification of reference gene primers was used by the study to estimate nucleated cell counts. Using immunoSEQ multiplex PCR, the repertoire was profiled, and TCRdb retains in-frame clones only, with some absent. V and J calls plus clone size are reproduced from that table; the DNA served to infer D and trimming. Among some 380,000 clones listed, 81% were seen once. This clonotype originated in a human donor with acute or convalescent COVID-19. The donor label of this sample is uncertain. The chain uses TRBV30 and TRBJ1-5; D might be TRBD1 (6 bases). The source material was peripheral blood. The CDR3 DNA follows: TGTGCCTGGAGTGGACAGGACAATCAGCCCCAGCATTTT. It translates to CAWSGQDNQPQHF.